Below are 32 T cell receptor beta chains sequenced from a single sample in a study of blood T cell repertoires in COVID-19. Profiled with immunoSEQ multiplex PCR; TCRdb holds only in-frame clones, not every one. The table has 300,000 to 450,000 clones, approximately 89% seen once. The sample was PBMCs or T cells enriched from blood (not recorded which). These receptors all stem from a man in his thirties or forties who had recovered from COVID-19.

This clone was observed once. The genes are TRBV3-1 (or the pseudogene TRBV3-2) and TRBJ2-1, with 8 nucleotides matching TRBD2. This CDR3 spans 16 amino acids. Trimming at V came to 2 bases and at J to 6 bases, leaving 9 bases not matched to a gene. Germline-derived CDR1 and CDR2 are LGHDT and YNNKEL (reference sequence). The CDR3 DNA follows: TGTGCCAGCAGCCAACCTCGGGGGGGCCTTATCAATGAGCAGTTCTTC. It translates to CASSQPRGGLINEQFF.

The rearrangement uses TRBV11-2 and TRBJ1-2; no reliable D call. This CDR3 region has 14 residues. The germline V gene has CDR1 SGHAT and CDR2 FQNNGV. The V gene lost 4 bases and the J gene lost 7 bases, with 16 bases spanning the gap. The DNA of the CDR3 is TGTGCCAGCAGCTCGGCTAGGCCCCGCTCTGGCTACACCTTC. This gives the protein CASSSARPRSGYTF.

This chain links TRBV30 with TRBJ1-4, with D maybe TRBD1 (6 bases). Germline V gene data show CDR1 as GTSNPN and CDR2 as SVGIG (reference sequence). Trimming removed 1 base at V and 5 bases at J, with 11 bases between. CDR3 length equals 14 residues. The CDR3 is CAWSAGGGNEKLFF. The DNA of the CDR3 is TGTGCCTGGAGTGCGGGGGGCGGGAATGAAAAACTGTTTTTT.

Worth noting for this clone: This specimen includes other DNA sequences encoding the same CDR3. The genes are TRBV11-3 and TRBJ1-1, with unresolved D. CDR3 length: 14 amino acids. Germline CDR1 and CDR2: SGHNT and YENEEA. The V gene lost 2 bases and the J gene lost 1 base, with 8 bases spanning the gap. The CDR3 is CASSLRGTNTEAFF. The DNA of the CDR3 is TGTGCCAGCAGCTTACGGGGTACGAACACTGAAGCTTTCTTT.

V usage is TRBV6-5 and J usage is TRBJ1-1; tentatively, D is TRBD1 (6 bases). CDR3 length: 13 amino acids. Trimming removed 5 bases from V and 5 bases from J, with 12 bases in between. The V gene's germline CDR1 is MNHEY and CDR2 SVGAGI. CDR3 protein: CASSRGSQTEAFF. The CDR3 nucleotides are TGTGCCAGCAGTAGGGGGTCCCAGACTGAAGCTTTCTTT.

This clone has a single count. The chain recombines TRBV5-1 with TRBJ1-2; 9 nucleotides align to TRBD1. The CDR3 sequence is 15 residues long. V gave up 4 bases and J gave up 7 bases; unmatched junction bases: 11. CDR1 and CDR2 (germline): SGHRS, YFSETQ. CDR3 in DNA: TGCGCCAGCAGCGGCGGGGACAGGGTGAAAGGTGGCTACACCTTC. Translation: CASSGGDRVKGGYTF.

CDR3 bases: TGTGCCTGGAGTGTACTCGTCTCTGGGGCCAACGTCCTGACTTTC. Amino acids: CAWSVLVSGANVLTF. The chain links TRBV30 to TRBJ2-6; D not certain. Germline V CDR1 and CDR2: GTSNPN, SVGIG (reference sequence). Trimming pared 0 bases from V and 0 bases from J, leaving 6 bases between. CDR3 size: 15 residues.

This clone showed up just once. The CDR3 region has the DNA TGTGCCAGCAGCAATGGGGGGGGCACTGAAGCTTTCTTT. It encodes CASSNGGGTEAFF. The chain has TRBV12-3 or TRBV12-4 and TRBJ1-1, with D possibly TRBD1 on 5 matching bases. CDR3 size: 13 residues. V gave up 6 bases and J gave up 4 bases, with 12 bases separating them.

The V gene is TRBV27, the J gene TRBJ2-3; 9 bases fit TRBD2. The CDR3 is 18 amino acids. Germline V gene data show CDR1 as MNHEY and CDR2 as SMNVEV (reference sequence). The junction had 12 bases not matched to a gene; V was cut back by 3 bases and J by 2 bases. The CDR3 nucleotides read TGTGCCAGCAGTTTCCTTCGTGCGGGGGGGCCGGTCACAGATACGCAGTATTTT. Protein: CASSFLRAGGPVTDTQYF.

The chain carries TRBV7-8 and TRBJ2-7; D call uncertain. Trimming took 1 base from V and 0 from J, leaving 7 bases between them. Germline V lookup: CDR1 SGHVS, CDR2 FQNEAQ. The CDR3 sequence is 14 residues long. This CDR3 reads CASSLDRNSYEQYF. DNA of the CDR3: TGTGCCAGCAGCTTAGACAGAAACTCCTACGAGCAGTACTTC.

This chain connects TRBV6-1 to TRBJ2-3, with 11 bases aligning to TRBD1. Per germline, CDR1 MNHNS and CDR2 SASEGT. This CDR3 has 16 amino acids. The V gene end was trimmed by 6 bases and the J gene end by 0 bases; junction bases not matched to a gene: 5. CDR3 sequence: CASRERTGGSTDTQYF. The CDR3 DNA is TGTGCCAGCAGGGAAAGGACAGGGGGCAGCACAGATACGCAGTATTTT.

The chain recombines TRBV19 with TRBJ1-2, with D possibly being TRBD1 (5 bases). This CDR3 is built from 14 residues. V lost 4 bases to trimming and J lost 4 bases, with 13 bases between them. Per the germline V gene, CDR1 is LNHDA and CDR2 is SQIVND (reference sequence). CDR3 sequence reads: CASSTSGGSYGYTF. CDR3 nucleotides: TGTGCCAGTAGTACGAGCGGGGGGTCCTATGGCTACACCTTC.

This chain connects TRBV5-4 to TRBJ1-4; D remains unclear. Trimming took off 0 bases at V and 5 bases at J, with 8 bases between the two ends. Germline CDR1 SGHNT, CDR2 YYREEE (reference sequence). The CDR3 extends over 14 amino acids. CDR3 nucleotides: TGTGCCAGCAGCTTGGCCGAGGCGAATGAAAAACTGTTTTTT. Encoded protein: CASSLAEANEKLFF. The variable domain in full, with the rest retrieved from reference TRBV5-4 and TRBJ1-4, is ETGVTQSPTHLIKTRGQQVTLRCSSQSGHNTVSWYQQALGQGPQFIFQYYREEENGRGNFPPRFSGLQFPNYSSELNVNALELDDSALYLCASSLAEANEKLFFGSGTQLSVL.

The genes are TRBV5-4 and TRBJ2-7, with D possibly being TRBD1 (5 bases). This CDR3 comprises 14 residues. CDR1 is SGHNT, CDR2 YYREEE, per germline (reference sequence). The ends were cut back, 2 bases at V and 7 bases at J, with 16 bases in the middle. CDR3 bases: TGTGCCAGCAGCTTCCGGCAGGGCTCTTCAGAGCAGTACTTC. This gives the protein CASSFRQGSSEQYF.

This chain joins TRBV10-2 and TRBJ1-3; the D is unclear. Germline CDR1 is WSHSY and CDR2 is SAAADI. Trimming stripped 8 bases from V and 0 bases from J, with 14 bases between. CDR3 size: 15 residues. CDR3 nucleotides: TGCGCCAGCCAAGTGGGCTCTTCCTCTGGAAACACCATATATTTT. This encodes CASQVGSSSGNTIYF.

V and J are TRBV2 and TRBJ1-2; 7 positions agree with TRBD1. Germline V gene lookup returns CDR1 SNHLY and CDR2 FYNNEI. The V segment lost 6 bases and the J segment 1 base; nucleotides outside the gene matches: 5. The CDR3 is 14 amino acids. CDR3 protein: CASSTRQGNYGYTF. The CDR3 DNA reads TGTGCCAGCAGCACCAGACAGGGTAACTATGGCTACACCTTC.

This clone was recorded once. Other DNA sequences of this sample code for an identical CDR3. The V and J genes are TRBV6-5 and TRBJ1-2; D possibly corresponds to TRBD1 (5 bases). V lost 2 bases and J 8 bases, leaving 9 bases between the germline ends. Per germline, CDR1 MNHEY and CDR2 SVGAGI. This CDR3 is 12 amino acids long. CDR3 nucleotides: TGTGCCAGCAGTTACGCGGGGGACGGCTACACCTTC. It yields the protein CASSYAGDGYTF.

CDR3 sequence reads: CASSFGGAQPQHF. The CDR3 DNA reads TGTGCCAGCAGTTTTGGGGGCGCCCAGCCCCAGCATTTT. The chain recombines TRBV28 with TRBJ1-5; a possible D gene is TRBD1 (6 bases). V lost 3 bases and J 7 bases, leaving 10 bases between the germline ends. Germline V gene data show CDR1 as MDHEN and CDR2 as SYDVKM. This CDR3 contains 13 residues.

A remark on this clone: This sample also contains other DNA sequences that code for the same CDR3. The rearrangement links TRBV5-1 to TRBJ1-1, with D tentatively TRBD1 (6 bases). Per the germline V gene, CDR1 is SGHRS and CDR2 is YFSETQ. Between the trimmed V and J ends, which lost 0 bases and 1 base, there was a span of 7 bases. This CDR3 spans 14 amino acids. CDR3 sequence reads: CASSLEQGNTEAFF. CDR3 DNA: TGCGCCAGCAGCTTGGAACAGGGGAACACTGAAGCTTTCTTT. Full variable domain (outside the CDR3, taken from reference TRBV5-1 and TRBJ1-1): KAGVTQTPRYLIKTRGQQVTLSCSPISGHRSVSWYQQTPGQGLQFLFEYFSETQRNKGNFPGRFSGRQFSNSRSEMNVSTLELGDSALYLCASSLEQGNTEAFFGQGTRLTVV.

The chain is built from TRBV2 and TRBJ1-6, with 9 positions matching TRBD1. Losses at the gene ends were 6 bases for V and 7 bases for J; bases not matched to a gene: 4. The CDR3 sequence is 14 residues long. Germline CDR1 SNHLY, CDR2 FYNNEI. This chain's CDR3 is CASSGQGTNSPLHF. CDR3 coding DNA: TGTGCCAGCAGCGGACAGGGGACGAATTCACCCCTCCACTTT. The entire variable domain, with the rest obtained from reference TRBV2 and TRBJ1-6, is as follows: EPEVTQTPSHQVTQMGQEVILRCVPISNHLYFYWYRQILGQKVEFLVSFYNNEISEKSEIFDDQFSVERPDGSNFTLKIRSTKLEDSAMYFCASSGQGTNSPLHFGNGTRLTVT.

This sequence joins TRBV7-9 and TRBJ2-7, with 7 positions matching TRBD1. The germline V gene encodes CDR1 SEHNR and CDR2 FQNEAQ (reference sequence). The CDR3 spans 14 residues. The V segment lost 5 bases and the J segment 7 bases; nucleotides outside the gene matches: 11. The DNA for the CDR3 is TGTGCCAGCAGCCCGCCGACAGGGCGTCTAGAGCAGTACTTC. Translating gives CASSPPTGRLEQYF.

The chain is built from TRBV6-4 and TRBJ2-2, with D perhaps TRBD1 (5 bases). Trimming stripped 2 bases from V and 4 bases from J, with 17 bases between. The germline CDR1 and CDR2 sequences are MRHNA and SNTAGT. The CDR3 contains 17 residues. The CDR3, as DNA: TGTGCCAGCAGTGACCACTTAAACGCAGGGTCCACCGGGGAGCTGTTTTTT. It specifies CASSDHLNAGSTGELFF.

As regards this clone: Other DNA sequences in the same sample also yield this CDR3. The gene calls are TRBV6-2 or TRBV6-3 and TRBJ2-3, with D possibly matching TRBD2 (6 bases). Germline loops: CDR1 MNHEY, CDR2 SVGEGT. Trimming pared 3 bases from V and 0 bases from J, leaving 10 bases between. This CDR3 is 15 amino acids long. The CDR3 region has the DNA TGTGCCAGCAGTTATGGTGGGGGGAGCACAGATACGCAGTATTTT. As protein: CASSYGGGSTDTQYF.

The rearrangement joins TRBV9 to TRBJ1-6; a possible D gene is TRBD1 (5 bases). Germline CDR1 reads SGDLS; CDR2 reads YYNGEE. The CDR3 totals 14 residues. V shed 1 base and J shed 8 bases, with 10 bases lying between them. CDR3 in amino acids: CASSVQGEYSPLHF. The CDR3 DNA is TGTGCCAGCAGCGTACAGGGCGAATATTCACCCCTCCACTTT.

V is TRBV7-9 and J is TRBJ1-2; D ambiguous. Trimming removed 3 bases at V and 0 bases at J, with 5 bases between. The germline V gene has CDR1 SEHNR and CDR2 FQNEAQ (reference sequence). The length of the CDR3 is 13 residues. This chain's CDR3 is CASSFSANYGYTF. CDR3 DNA sequence: TGTGCCAGCAGCTTCTCGGCTAACTATGGCTACACCTTC.

This clone was counted once. The J gene is TRBJ1-3, the V gene TRBV18, with a tentative D call TRBD1 (5 bases). The CDR3 contains 15 residues. V was trimmed by 3 bases and J by 2 bases, leaving 11 bases between them. The germline V gene has CDR1 KGHSH and CDR2 LQKENI. CDR3 nucleotide sequence: TGTGCCAGCTCACCCCAGGGTCAGACTGGAAACACCATATATTTT. Translating it yields CASSPQGQTGNTIYF.

The rearrangement links TRBV5-6 to TRBJ1-6; 8 bases fit TRBD1. The V segment lost 3 bases and the J segment 0 bases; nucleotides outside the gene matches: 11. Germline lookup yields CDR1 SGHDT and CDR2 YYEEEE. There are 19 residues in the CDR3. CDR3 bases: TGTGCCAGCAGCTCATGGACAGGGAAAGGAAGCTCCTATAATTCACCCCTCCACTTT. This translates into CASSSWTGKGSSYNSPLHF.

Here the CDR3 reads CASSNPGTGYSPLHF. The CDR3 nucleotides are TGTGCCAGCAGCAATCCCGGGACAGGCTATTCACCCCTCCACTTT. This chain links TRBV3-1 (or the pseudogene TRBV3-2) with TRBJ1-6, with TRBD1 identical over 8 bases. The junction had 8 bases not matched to a gene; V was cut back by 5 bases and J by 8 bases. The CDR3 length is 15 residues. Germline lookup yields CDR1 LGHDT and CDR2 YNNKEL (reference sequence).

DNA for the CDR3: TGTGCCAGCAGTGAATGGACTAGCGGGCGTAACATTCAGTACTTC. It translates to CASSEWTSGRNIQYF. The chain uses TRBV2 and TRBJ2-4, with 11 bases aligning to TRBD2. Germline V lookup: CDR1 SNHLY, CDR2 FYNNEI. V gave up 2 bases and J gave up 7 bases; unmatched junction bases: 4. The CDR3 is made up of 15 amino acids. The full variable domain, with the rest looked up from reference TRBV2 and TRBJ2-4, is EPEVTQTPSHQVTQMGQEVILRCVPISNHLYFYWYRQILGQKVEFLVSFYNNEISEKSEIFDDQFSVERPDGSNFTLKIRSTKLEDSAMYFCASSEWTSGRNIQYFGAGTRLSVL.

The chain carries TRBV9 and TRBJ1-1, with TRBD1 matching over 8 bases. The CDR3 runs 15 residues. V shed 2 bases and J 3 bases; nucleotides not matched to a gene: 6. Looked up from germline, CDR1 is SGDLS and CDR2 is YYNGEE. CDR3: CASSVSGTGYTEAFF. For the CDR3, the DNA is TGTGCCAGCAGCGTCTCCGGGACAGGATACACTGAAGCTTTCTTT. The whole variable domain, filled in from reference TRBV9 and TRBJ1-1, reads DSGVTQTPKHLITATGQRVTLRCSPRSGDLSVYWYQQSLDQGLQFLIQYYNGEERAKGNILERFSAQQFPDLHSELNLSSLELGDSALYFCASSVSGTGYTEAFFGQGTRLTVV.

This clone was seen just once. The chain carries TRBV5-4 and TRBJ2-7; 8 bases match TRBD1. V lost 5 bases and J lost 2; bases outside the gene matches: 6. Looked up from germline, CDR1 is SGHNT and CDR2 is YYREEE (reference sequence). CDR3 length equals 14 residues. The CDR3 DNA sequence: TGTGCCAGCAGTTCGATGGACAGGGCCTACGAGCAGTACTTC. Amino acid sequence: CASSSMDRAYEQYF.

V usage is TRBV25-1 and J usage is TRBJ1-1; D gene ambiguous. V was shortened by 5 bases and J by 1 base, with 8 bases between the two germline ends. The germline V gene encodes CDR1 MGHDK and CDR2 SYGVNS. CDR3 length: 13 amino acids. In nucleotides, the CDR3 is TGTGCCAGCAGTTCCCCAGGGAACACTGAAGCTTTCTTT. This sequence encodes CASSSPGNTEAFF.